This T cell receptor beta chain was sequenced during a study of PD-L1 blockade in urothelial cancer. Libraries were prepared by immunoSEQ multiplex PCR; TCRdb keeps only in-frame clonotypes and omits some of them. The top ten clones hold 3.4% of a sample with some 76,000 clones, about 89% of them seen once. CDR1 and CDR2 (germline): KGHSH, LQKENI. The V and J ends lost 5 bases and 3 bases respectively, with 8 bases between them. The CDR3 has 12 amino acids. The TCR comes from a man aged 55-75 years with urothelial cancer. The chain recombines TRBV18 with TRBJ2-7; D is undetermined. Specimen: PBMCs, collected around atezolizumab (anti-PD-L1) treatment. DNA for the CDR3: TGTGCCAGCTCATCCTCCGGCTACGAGCAGTACTTC. This gives the protein CASSSSGYEQYF.